These 6 T cell receptor beta chains came from one sample sequenced in a study of blood T cell repertoires in COVID-19. Measured with immunoSEQ multiplex PCR; TCRdb has only the in-frame clones, and not every one. Of some 190,000 clones listed, about 90% are singletons. Sequenced: peripheral blood. These receptors were obtained from a man aged 18 to 30 with active or convalescent COVID-19.

The chain joins TRBV5-1 to TRBJ1-1; 9 bases align to TRBD1. This CDR3 comprises 14 residues. Germline V lookup: CDR1 SGHRS, CDR2 YFSETQ. Losses at the gene ends were 4 bases for V and 3 bases for J; bases not matched to a gene: 4. The CDR3, as DNA: TGCGCCAGCAGCCACGGGACAGGGTACACTGAAGCTTTCTTT. As protein: CASSHGTGYTEAFF.

This chain connects TRBV18 to TRBJ1-1; D is uncertain. V lost 6 bases and J 5 bases, leaving 13 bases between the germline ends. Germline loops: CDR1 KGHSH, CDR2 LQKENI. The CDR3 loop spans 13 amino acids. CDR3 sequence: CASSPSFETEAFF. CDR3 in DNA: TGTGCCAGCTCCCCTAGCTTTGAGACTGAAGCTTTCTTT.

V gene TRBV11-2 combines with J gene TRBJ2-7; 7 bases match TRBD2. The V and J ends lost 4 bases and 3 bases, in that order; junction bases with no gene match: 6. CDR3 length: 14 amino acids. Germline CDR1 reads SGHAT; CDR2 reads FQNNGV. CDR3 loop: CASSYYERDYEQYF. The CDR3 nucleotides are TGTGCCAGCAGCTATTACGAGCGGGACTACGAGCAGTACTTC.

V and J are TRBV7-6 and TRBJ1-3; no definite D call. This CDR3 spans 15 amino acids. V dropped 1 base and J dropped 7 bases, with 14 bases sitting between them. Germline V gene data show CDR1 as SGHVS and CDR2 as FNYEAQ. CDR3 loop: CASSLVGNSGNTIYF. The CDR3 nucleotides read TGTGCCAGCAGCTTAGTGGGGAATTCGGGGAACACCATATATTTT.

The chain is built from TRBV6-4 and TRBJ2-5; D gene unclear. This CDR3 has 14 residues. From germline, CDR1 is MRHNA and CDR2 SNTAGT. V shed 4 bases and J shed 5 bases, with 14 bases lying between them. In DNA form, the CDR3 reads TGTGCCAGCAGTGTGGATCTCGGGTCGGAGACCCAGTACTTC. It is translated as CASSVDLGSETQYF.

This chain links TRBV19 with TRBJ2-7; 9 nucleotides match TRBD1. Germline lookup yields CDR1 LNHDA and CDR2 SQIVND (reference sequence). The CDR3 has 14 residues. Trimming cost V 4 bases and J 4 bases; bases outside gene matches: 5. In DNA, the CDR3 is TGTGCCAGTAGTAGGGTACAGGGGGCTTACGAGCAGTACTTC. Translation: CASSRVQGAYEQYF.